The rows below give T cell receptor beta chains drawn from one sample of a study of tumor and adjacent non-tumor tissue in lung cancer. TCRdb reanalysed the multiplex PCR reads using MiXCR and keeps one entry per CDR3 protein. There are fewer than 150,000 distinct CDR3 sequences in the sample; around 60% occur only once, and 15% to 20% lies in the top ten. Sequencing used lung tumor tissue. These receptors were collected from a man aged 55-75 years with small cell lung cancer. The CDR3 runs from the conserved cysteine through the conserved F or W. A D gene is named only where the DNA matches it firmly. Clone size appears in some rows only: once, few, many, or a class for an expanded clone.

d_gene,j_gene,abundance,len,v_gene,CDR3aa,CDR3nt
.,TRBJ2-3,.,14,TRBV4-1,CASSQATNTDTQYF,TGCGCCAGCAGCCAAGCAACGAACACAGATACGCAGTATTTT
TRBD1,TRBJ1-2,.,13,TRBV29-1,CSVWTGPNYGYTF,TGCAGCGTTTGGACAGGGCCTAACTATGGCTATACCTTC
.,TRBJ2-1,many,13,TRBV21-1,CASEEEVYNEQFF,TGTGCCAGCGAAGAGGAGGTGTACAATGAGCAGTTCTTC
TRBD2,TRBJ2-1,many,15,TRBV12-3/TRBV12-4,CASSPWTSGGDEQFF,TGTGCCAGCAGTCCCTGGACTAGCGGGGGTGATGAGCAGTTCTTC
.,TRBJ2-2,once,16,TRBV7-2,CASGLSEKTNTGELFF,TGTGCCAGCGGCTTATCGGAGAAGACGAACACCGGGGAGCTGTTTTTT
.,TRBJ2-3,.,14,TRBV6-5,CASSYSGITDTQYF,TGTGCCAGCAGTTACTCTGGGATCACAGATACGCAGTATTTT
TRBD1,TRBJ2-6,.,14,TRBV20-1,CSTTQGAGANVLTF,TGCAGTACTACACAGGGGGCTGGGGCCAACGTCCTGACTTTC
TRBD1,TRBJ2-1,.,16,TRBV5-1,CASSELPGQVNNEQFF,TGCGCCAGCAGCGAACTACCGGGACAGGTGAACAATGAGCAGTTCTTC
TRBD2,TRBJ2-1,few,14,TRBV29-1,CSAAALTGGAEQFF,TGCAGCGCTGCGGCTCTAACGGGAGGGGCTGAGCAGTTCTTC
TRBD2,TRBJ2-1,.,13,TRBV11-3,CAISLVAGGRQFF,TGTGCCATCAGCTTAGTTGCGGGGGGTCGGCAGTTCTTC
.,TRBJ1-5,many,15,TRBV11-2,CASSLSSLNGQPQHF,TGTGCCAGCAGCTTATCGTCCCTGAATGGTCAGCCCCAGCATTTT
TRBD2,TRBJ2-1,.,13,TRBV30,CAWSTGGGARKFF,TGTGCCTGGAGTACCGGGGGGGGGGCTAGGAAGTTCTTC
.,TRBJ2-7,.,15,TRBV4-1,CASRLWGAADREQYF,TGCGCCAGCAGGCTGTGGGGCGCAGCCGATCGGGAGCAGTACTTC
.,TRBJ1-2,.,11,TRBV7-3,CVSSSEKGYTF,TGTGTCAGCAGCTCCGAGAAGGGCTACACCTTC
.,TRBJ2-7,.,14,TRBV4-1,CASSQDLQSYEEYF,TGCGCCAGCAGCCAAGATCTACAGAGCTACGAGGAGTACTTC
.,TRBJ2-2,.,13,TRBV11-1,CASSLRLVGELLF,TGTGCCAGCAGCTTACGGTTGGTCGGGGAGCTGTTATTT
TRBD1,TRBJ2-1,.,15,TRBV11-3,CPSSMGQQSYDEQFF,TGTCCCAGCAGCATGGGACAGCAATCCTACGATGAGCAGTTCTTC
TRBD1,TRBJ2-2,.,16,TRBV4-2,CANSRNRGENTGELFF,TGTGCCAACAGCCGGAACAGGGGAGAGAACACCGGGGAGCTGTTTTTT
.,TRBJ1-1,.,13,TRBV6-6,CTSSPDPGTEAFF,TGTACCAGCAGCCCGGACCCGGGCACTGAGGCTTTCTTT
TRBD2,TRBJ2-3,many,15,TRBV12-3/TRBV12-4,CASSGAGGGTDTQYF,TGTGCCAGCAGTGGAGCGGGAGGGGGCACAGATACGCAGTATTTT
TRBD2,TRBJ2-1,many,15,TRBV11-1,CASRKASGRYNEQFF,TGTGCCAGCAGAAAAGCTAGCGGGCGATACAATGAGCAGTTCTTC
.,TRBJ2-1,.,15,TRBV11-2,CASGLSGVGIYEQFF,TGTGCCAGCGGCTTATCGGGAGTAGGTATCTATGAGCAGTTCTTC
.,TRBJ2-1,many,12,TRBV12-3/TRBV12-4,CASGTPYNEQFF,TGTGCCTCCGGGACCCCCTACAATGAGCAGTTCTTC
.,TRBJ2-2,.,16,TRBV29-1,CSVGLVGDTRTGELFF,TGCAGCGTTGGCCTAGTGGGAGATACGCGCACCGGGGAGCTGTTTTTT
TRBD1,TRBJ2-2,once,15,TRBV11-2,CASSYGQGGSGGLFF,TGTGCCAGTAGCTACGGACAGGGTGGATCCGGGGGGCTGTTTTTT
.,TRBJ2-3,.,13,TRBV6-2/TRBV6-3,CASSYSGAGLQYF,TGTGCCAGCAGTTACTCCGGGGCAGGGCTGCAGTATTTT
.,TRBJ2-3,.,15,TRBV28,CAISGARGFTDRQYF,TGTGCCATCAGTGGCGCGAGGGGGTTCACAGATAGACAGTATTTT
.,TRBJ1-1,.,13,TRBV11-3,CASSFSLNTGAHF,TGTGCCAGCAGCTTTTCACTGAACACTGGAGCTCACTTT
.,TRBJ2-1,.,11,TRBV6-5,CASARFDDQFF,TGTGCCAGCGCACGGTTCGATGATCAGTTCTTC
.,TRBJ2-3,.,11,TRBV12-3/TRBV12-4,CASKGTGTQYF,TGTGCGAGCAAGGGCACAGGTACGCAGTATTTT
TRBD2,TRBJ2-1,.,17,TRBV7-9,CASSPGLAGGRDNEQFF,TGTGCCAGCAGCCCGGGACTAGCGGGAGGGCGAGACAATGAGCAGTTCTTC
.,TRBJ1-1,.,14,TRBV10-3,CAISEWYDGTEAFF,TGTGCCATCAGTGAGTGGTACGACGGCACTGAAGCTTTCTTT
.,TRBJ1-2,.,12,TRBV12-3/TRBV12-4,CASSPQTYGYSF,TGTGCCAGCAGCCCACAGACCTATGGCTACTCATTC
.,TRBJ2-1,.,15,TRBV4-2,CDSSQEGLVYNEQHF,TGTGACAGCAGCCAAGAGGGCCTAGTTTACAATGAACAGCACTTC
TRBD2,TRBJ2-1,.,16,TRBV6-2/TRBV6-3,CASSYSRTSGSIERLF,TGTGCCAGCAGTTACTCGAGGACTAGCGGGAGTATTGAGCGGCTCTTC
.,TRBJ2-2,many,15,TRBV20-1,CSARSGTRATGELFF,TGCAGTGCTAGGTCGGGGACCAGGGCCACCGGGGAGCTGTTTTTT